This TCR beta chain was recovered during a study of OX40 agonist ivuxolimab in advanced cancers. About the investigation overall: The costimulatory receptor OX40 (CD134) was targeted by ivuxolimab, a fully human IgG2 agonistic monoclonal antibody. The purpose of peripheral TCRbeta sequencing was to test whether ivuxolimab changed TCR sequence diversity and led to clonal T-cell expansion. The paper reports the monotherapy dose-escalation portion (N of about 51 patients) of the phase I ivuxolimab trial. Partial responses were achieved by three dose-escalation patients, of whom one had hepatocellular carcinoma and two had cutaneous melanoma. In the dose-escalation cohort, roughly 80% of patients were male, and the mean age was roughly 60 years, with a range of about 20 to 90. Patients were allowed to have had prior anti-PD-1, anti-PD-L1 or anti-CTLA-4 therapy, and roughly two fifths of the dose-escalation patients had been treated with checkpoint inhibitors. Intravenous ivuxolimab was administered to patients every 2 weeks at six dose levels: 0.01, 0.1, 0.3, 1.5, 3 and 10 mg/kg. Of the roughly 51 patients in dose escalation, around 19 had hepatocellular carcinoma, about 15 had melanoma, 9 had renal cell carcinoma and 9 had head and neck cancer.

The trial excluded patients who had a history of autoimmune disease or who were on systemic immunosuppression. Peripheral blood for TCR sequencing was collected from all dose cohorts at baseline, on cycle 4 day 1, and on cycle 7 day 1. Samples were obtained from an open-label, multicenter, first-in-human phase I dose-escalation trial of ivuxolimab. Adults with locally advanced or metastatic melanoma, renal cell, hepatocellular, or head and neck squamous cell carcinoma were enrolled in the trial. Before TCR sequencing, CD4+ T cells and CD8+ T cells from peripheral blood were sorted into separate populations. For CDR1 and CDR2, the germline V gene (reference sequence) lists LNHDA and SQIVND. Deletion took 3 bases off V and 5 bases off J, with a span of 13 bases between the germline ends. The CDR3 holds 14 amino acids from the cysteine to the phenylalanine. Just the 42-base CDR3 DNA is kept, in frame starting at base 1.

Genomic DNA was extracted from sorted cells for sequencing of the TCRbeta CDR3 region. TCRbeta CDR3 regions were sequenced using the immunoSEQ Assay. The table was pulled from immuneACCESS by TCRdb, which kept in-frame rearrangements only. Such tables lose some clones; where checked, under half of the loss comes from unresolved V genes, and the rest has no known cause. The sample table shows about 30,000 clones, and 90% are seen once. Roughly 24% of the sample is in the top ten clones. To note about this clone: The clone's antigen remains unknown. No quality values exist for individual bases; no much larger clone is one base distant.

The full study reports these points: In partial responders in the 0.1-3.0 mg/kg groups, normalized peripheral clonal expansion was found to be among the lowest, especially among CD8+ T cells. Low levels of normalized T-cell clonal expansion were also seen in some patients who did not respond. At doses of 0.1 to 3.0 mg/kg, clonal expansion of both CD4+ and CD8+ blood T cells was observed from baseline to week 6. The antigen specificity of the peripheral T cells that underwent clonal expansion was not determined. After ivuxolimab, CD8+ T cells had more expanded clones than CD4+ T cells on average.

The V gene is TRBV19 and the J gene is TRBJ1-1; no confident D gene assignment can be made. This TCR was sampled from an adult with an advanced solid tumor such as melanoma, head and neck, liver or kidney cancer. The material sequenced was CD4+ or CD8+ T cells sorted from blood, taken in a trial of the OX40 agonist ivuxolimab. The CDR3 corresponds to CASSMSPAGTEAFF. The DNA reads TGTGCCAGTAGTATGTCGCCTGCGGGGACTGAAGCTTTCTTT. The reference TRBV19 and TRBJ1-1 proteins fill in what lies around the CDR3, so the full variable domain reads DGGITQSPKYLFRKEGQNVTLSCEQNLNHDAMYWYRQDPGQGLRLIYYSQIVNDFQKGDIAEGYSVSREKKESFPLTVTSAQKNPTAFYLCASSMSPAGTEAFFGQGTRLTVV.